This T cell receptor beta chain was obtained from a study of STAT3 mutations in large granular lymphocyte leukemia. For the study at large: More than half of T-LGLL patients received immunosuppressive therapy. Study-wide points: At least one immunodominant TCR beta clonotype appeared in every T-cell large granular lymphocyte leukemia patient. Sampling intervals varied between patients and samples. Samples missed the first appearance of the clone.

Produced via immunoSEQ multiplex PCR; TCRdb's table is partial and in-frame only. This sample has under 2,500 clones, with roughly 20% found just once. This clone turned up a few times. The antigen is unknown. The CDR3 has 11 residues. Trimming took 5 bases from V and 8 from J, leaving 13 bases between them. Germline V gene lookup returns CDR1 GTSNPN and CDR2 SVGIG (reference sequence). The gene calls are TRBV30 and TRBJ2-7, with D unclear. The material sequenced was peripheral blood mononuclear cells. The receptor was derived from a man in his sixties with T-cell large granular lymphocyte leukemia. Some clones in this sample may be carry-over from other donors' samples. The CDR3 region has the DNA TGTGCCTGGTCCACCAATACGAAGCAGTACTTC. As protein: CAWSTNTKQYF.